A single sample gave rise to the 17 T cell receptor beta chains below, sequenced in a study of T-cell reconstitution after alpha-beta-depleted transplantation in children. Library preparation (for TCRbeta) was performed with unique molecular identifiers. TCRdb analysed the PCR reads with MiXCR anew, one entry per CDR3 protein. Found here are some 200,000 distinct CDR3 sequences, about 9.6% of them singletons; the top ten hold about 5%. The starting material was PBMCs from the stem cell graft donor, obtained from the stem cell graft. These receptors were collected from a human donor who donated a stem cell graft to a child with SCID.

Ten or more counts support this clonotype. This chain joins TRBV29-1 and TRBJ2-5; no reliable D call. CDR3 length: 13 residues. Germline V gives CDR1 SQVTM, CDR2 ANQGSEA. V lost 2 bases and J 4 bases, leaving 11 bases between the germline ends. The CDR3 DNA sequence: TGCAGCGTTGAATCCCAGCCCAGAGAGACCCAGTACTTC. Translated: CSVESQPRETQYF. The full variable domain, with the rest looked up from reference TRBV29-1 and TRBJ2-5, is SAVISQKPSRDICQRGTSLTIQCQVDSQVTMMFWYRQQPGQSLTLIATANQGSEATYESGFVIDKFPISRPNLTFSTLTVSNMSPEDSSIYLCSVESQPRETQYFGPGTRLLVL.

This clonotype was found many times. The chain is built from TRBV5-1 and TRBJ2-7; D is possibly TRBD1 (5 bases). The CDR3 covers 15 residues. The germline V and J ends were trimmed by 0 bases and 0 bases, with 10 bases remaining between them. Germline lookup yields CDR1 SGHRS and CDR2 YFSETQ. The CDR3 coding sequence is TGCGCCAGCAGCTTGGGACAGCTAACCTCCTACGAGCAGTACTTC. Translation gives CASSLGQLTSYEQYF.

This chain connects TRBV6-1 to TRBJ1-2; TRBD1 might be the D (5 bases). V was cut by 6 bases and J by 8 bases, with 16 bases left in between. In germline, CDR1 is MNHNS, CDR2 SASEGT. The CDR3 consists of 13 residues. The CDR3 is CASRTGSRRGYTF. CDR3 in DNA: TGTGCCAGCAGAACAGGTTCTCGAAGAGGCTACACCTTC.

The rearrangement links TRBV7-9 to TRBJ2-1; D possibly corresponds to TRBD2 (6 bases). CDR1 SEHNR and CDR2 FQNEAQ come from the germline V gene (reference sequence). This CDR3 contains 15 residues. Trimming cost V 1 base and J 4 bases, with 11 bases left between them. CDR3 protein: CASSLGEVNYNEQFF. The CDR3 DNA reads TGTGCCAGCAGCTTAGGGGAGGTAAATTACAATGAGCAGTTCTTC. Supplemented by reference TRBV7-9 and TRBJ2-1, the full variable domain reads DTGVSQNPRHKITKRGQNVTFRCDPISEHNRLYWYRQTLGQGPEFLTYFQNEAQLEKSRLLSDRFSAERPKGSFSTLEIQRTEQGDSAMYLCASSLGEVNYNEQFFGPGTRLTVL.

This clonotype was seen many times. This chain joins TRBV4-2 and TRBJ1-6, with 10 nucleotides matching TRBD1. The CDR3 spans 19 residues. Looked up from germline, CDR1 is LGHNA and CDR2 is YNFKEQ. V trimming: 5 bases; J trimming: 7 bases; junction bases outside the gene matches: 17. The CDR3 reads CASSEGTGVVFTFNSPLHF. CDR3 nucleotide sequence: TGTGCCAGCAGCGAGGGGACAGGGGTGGTTTTCACCTTCAATTCACCCCTCCACTTT.

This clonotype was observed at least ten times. Here the CDR3 DNA reads TGCAGCGTTGTCCGGGCGAATGAAGCTTTCTTT. Translation gives CSVVRANEAFF. V is TRBV29-1 and J is TRBJ1-1; no clear D. Trimming took 4 bases from V and 7 from J, leaving 10 bases between them. Germline assignment: CDR1 SQVTM and CDR2 ANQGSEA. This CDR3 region has 11 residues.

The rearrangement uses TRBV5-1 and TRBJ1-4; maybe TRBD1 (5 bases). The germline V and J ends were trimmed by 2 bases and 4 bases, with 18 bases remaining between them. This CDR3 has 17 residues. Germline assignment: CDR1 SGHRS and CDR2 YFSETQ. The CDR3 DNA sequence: TGCGCCAGCAGCTTCTACGGGACCGGAGCTATTAATGAAAAACTGTTTTTT. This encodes CASSFYGTGAINEKLFF.

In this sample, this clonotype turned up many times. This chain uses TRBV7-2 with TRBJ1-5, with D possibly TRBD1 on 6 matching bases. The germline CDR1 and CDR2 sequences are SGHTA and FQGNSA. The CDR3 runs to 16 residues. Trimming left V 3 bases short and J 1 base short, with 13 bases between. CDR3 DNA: TGTGCCAGCAGCTTTTTAGGGGGGTTAAGCAATCAGCCCCAGCATTTT. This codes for CASSFLGGLSNQPQHF.

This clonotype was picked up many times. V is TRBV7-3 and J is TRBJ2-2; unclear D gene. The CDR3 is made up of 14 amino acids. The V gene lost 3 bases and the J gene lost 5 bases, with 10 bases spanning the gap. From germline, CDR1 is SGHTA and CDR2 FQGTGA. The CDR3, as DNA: TGTGCCAGCAGCTTCCAGTTGGAGACCGGGGAGCTGTTTTTT. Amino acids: CASSFQLETGELFF.

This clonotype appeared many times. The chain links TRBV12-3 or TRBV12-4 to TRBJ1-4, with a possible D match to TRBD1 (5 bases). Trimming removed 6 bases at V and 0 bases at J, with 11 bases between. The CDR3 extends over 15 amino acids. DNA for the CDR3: TGTGCCAGCAGGCGACCGGGGGCAACTAATGAAAAACTGTTTTTT. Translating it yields CASRRPGATNEKLFF.

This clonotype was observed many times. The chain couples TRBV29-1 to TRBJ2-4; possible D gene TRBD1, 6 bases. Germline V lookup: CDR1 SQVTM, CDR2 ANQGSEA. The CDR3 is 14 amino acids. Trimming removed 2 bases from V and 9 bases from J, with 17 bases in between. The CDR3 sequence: CSVERTGRGGIQYF. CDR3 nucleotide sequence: TGCAGCGTTGAACGCACAGGGAGAGGGGGCATTCAGTACTTC.

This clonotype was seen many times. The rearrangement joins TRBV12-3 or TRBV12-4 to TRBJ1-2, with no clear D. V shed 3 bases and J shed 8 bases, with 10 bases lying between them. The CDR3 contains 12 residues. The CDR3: CASSFGSPGYTF. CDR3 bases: TGTGCCAGCAGTTTCGGATCGCCAGGCTACACCTTC.

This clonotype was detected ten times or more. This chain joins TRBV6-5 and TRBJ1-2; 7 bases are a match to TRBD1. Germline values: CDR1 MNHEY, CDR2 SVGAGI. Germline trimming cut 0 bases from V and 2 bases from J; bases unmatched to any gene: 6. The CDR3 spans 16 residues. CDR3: CASSYSARGRNYGYTF. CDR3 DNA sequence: TGTGCCAGCAGTTACTCTGCCAGGGGGAGAAACTATGGCTACACCTTC.

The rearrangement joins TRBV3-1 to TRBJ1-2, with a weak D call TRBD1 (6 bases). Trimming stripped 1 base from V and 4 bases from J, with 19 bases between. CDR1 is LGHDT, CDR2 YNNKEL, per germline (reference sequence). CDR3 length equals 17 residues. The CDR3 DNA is TGTGCCAGCAGCCAAGGGGGTACGGGGGGCGCCGGCTATGGCTACACCTTC. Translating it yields CASSQGGTGGAGYGYTF.

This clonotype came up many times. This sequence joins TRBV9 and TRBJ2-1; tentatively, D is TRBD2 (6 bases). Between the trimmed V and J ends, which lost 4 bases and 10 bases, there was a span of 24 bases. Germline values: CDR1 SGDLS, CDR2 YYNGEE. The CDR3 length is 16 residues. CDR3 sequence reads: CASSPQWGDGRGEQFF. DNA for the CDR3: TGTGCCAGCAGCCCCCAGTGGGGGGACGGCCGCGGGGAGCAGTTCTTC. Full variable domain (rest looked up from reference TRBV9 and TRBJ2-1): DSGVTQTPKHLITATGQRVTLRCSPRSGDLSVYWYQQSLDQGLQFLIQYYNGEERAKGNILERFSAQQFPDLHSELNLSSLELGDSALYFCASSPQWGDGRGEQFFGPGTRLTVL.

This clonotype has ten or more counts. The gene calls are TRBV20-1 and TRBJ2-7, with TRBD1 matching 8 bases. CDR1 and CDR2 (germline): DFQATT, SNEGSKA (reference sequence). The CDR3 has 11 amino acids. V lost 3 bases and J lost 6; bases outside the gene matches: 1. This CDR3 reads CSARQGAEQYF. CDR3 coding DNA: TGCAGTGCTAGGCAGGGGGCCGAGCAGTACTTC.

The CDR3 nucleotides are TGTGCCAGCAGTTTTTGGGTGCAGGGCTACACCTTC. This sequence encodes CASSFWVQGYTF. The chain combines TRBV12-3 or TRBV12-4 with TRBJ1-2; D is unresolved. The CDR3 length is 12 residues. V was shortened by 3 bases and J by 8 bases, with 10 bases between the two germline ends.